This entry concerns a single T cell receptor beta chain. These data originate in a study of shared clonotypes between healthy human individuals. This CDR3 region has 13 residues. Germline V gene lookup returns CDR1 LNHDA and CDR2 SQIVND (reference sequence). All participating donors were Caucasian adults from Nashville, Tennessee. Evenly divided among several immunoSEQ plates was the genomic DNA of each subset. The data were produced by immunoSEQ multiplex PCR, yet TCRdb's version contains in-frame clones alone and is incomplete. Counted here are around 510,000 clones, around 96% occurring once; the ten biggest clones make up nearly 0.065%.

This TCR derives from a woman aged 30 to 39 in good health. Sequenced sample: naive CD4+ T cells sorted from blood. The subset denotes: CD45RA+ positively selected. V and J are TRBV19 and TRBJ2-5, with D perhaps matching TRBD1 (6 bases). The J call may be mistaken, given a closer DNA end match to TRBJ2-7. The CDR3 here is CASRGQSTYEQYF. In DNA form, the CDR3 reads TGTGCCAGCCGTGGACAGTCCACCTACGAGCAGTACTTC.